The TCR beta chain under discussion was sequenced for a study of blood T cell repertoires in COVID-19 (dated by TCRdb to 2018 to 2020). Broadly, across the study: The collaborator samples originated in the United States, Italy and Spain and spanned the acute and convalescent phases of COVID-19. The material from the prospective study consisted of cDNA or gDNA derived from T cells, B-cell-depleted T cells, or PBMCs. Sample metadata almost always included a de-identified subject ID, COVID-19 status, age in years and sex. The dataset comprised deeply sampled blood TCRbeta repertoires from subjects exposed to, actively infected with, or recovered from COVID-19. Where HLA class I and class II types were available, the types were taken from metadata supplied by the sample provider, not from assay-based typing. The samples were drawn from two sources: the first 160 participants of the ongoing ImmuneRACE study, and fewer than 1,500 subjects contributed by 6 global collaborators. A freely available public database, intended as a resource for researchers studying the immune response to SARS-CoV-2, is where the repertoires were released.

With respect to this clone: The antigen this receptor binds is unknown. Base qualities are not provided; no much larger clone lies one nucleotide away.

Results and caveats for the whole study, not just this receptor: The quantity of clinical and demographic metadata differed by source and by participant and was supplied without curation.

TCRbeta CDR3 regions were amplified from genomic DNA by means of the immunoSEQ Assay, a bias-controlled multiplex PCR. Regarding the original processing steps: Within the assay, amplification of reference gene primers was used to estimate how many nucleated cells each sample contained. To quantify the absolute abundance of each unique TCRbeta CDR3 rearrangement, sequence reads were collapsed and filtered. Productive Simpson clonality was computed per sample as the square root of Simpson's diversity index over productive rearrangements. TCRdb's version of the immuneACCESS table is confined to in-frame rearrangements and falls short of the full clone set. An unresolved V gene accounts for under half of the shortfall where checked; the remainder is of unknown origin. The V and J calls and the clone size are those of that table, but D and trimming were determined from the DNA. The sample table contains 200,000 to 250,000 clones; only one count was recorded for around 83% of them. The ten largest clones take up approximately 10% of the sample.

Reading from cysteine to phenylalanine, the CDR3 counts 15 amino acids. The retained sequence is limited to the CDR3, 45 bases, with the frame set at the first base. The germline V gene supplies CDR1 MNHEY and CDR2 SVGAGI. Germline trimming: 2 bases from V, 7 bases from J; junction bases outside gene matches: 8. Collaborating institutions collected whole blood in K2EDTA tubes following their own protocols. For TCRbeta analysis, collaborators shipped samples in one of three forms: frozen whole blood, isolated PBMCs, or DNA extracted from either of those sample types. This receptor chain uses TRBV6-5 and TRBJ2-5; 9 central bases correspond to TRBD1. This clonotype was obtained from a man over 45 with active or convalescent COVID-19. The sequencing input was peripheral blood. The CDR3 is CASSYGTGISRTQYF. In nucleotide form, the sequence is TGTGCCAGCAGTTACGGGACAGGGATCTCCAGGACCCAGTACTTC.